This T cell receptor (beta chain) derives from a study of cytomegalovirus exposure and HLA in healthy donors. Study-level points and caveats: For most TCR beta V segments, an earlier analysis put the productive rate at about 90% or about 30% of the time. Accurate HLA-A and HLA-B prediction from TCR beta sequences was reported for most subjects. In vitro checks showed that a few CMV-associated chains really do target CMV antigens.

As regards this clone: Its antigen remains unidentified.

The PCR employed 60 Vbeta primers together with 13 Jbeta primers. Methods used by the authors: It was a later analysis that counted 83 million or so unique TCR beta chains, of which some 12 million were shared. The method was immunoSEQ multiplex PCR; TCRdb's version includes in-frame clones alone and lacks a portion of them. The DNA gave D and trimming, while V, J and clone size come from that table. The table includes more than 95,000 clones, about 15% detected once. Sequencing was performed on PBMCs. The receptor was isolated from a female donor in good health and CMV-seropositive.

The CDR3 sequence is CASSPGIGRTEAFF. CDR3 coding DNA: TGTGCCAGCAGCCCGGGAATTGGACGGACTGAAGCTTTCTTT. J is TRBJ1-1 and V is TRBV5-4, with D unclear. The CDR3 spans 14 residues. The ends were cut back, 4 bases at V and 5 bases at J, with 15 bases in the middle. The germline V gene has CDR1 SGHNT and CDR2 YYREEE (reference sequence).